This T cell receptor beta chain was sequenced for a study of neurological immune-mediated disorders. TCRdb passed the 5' RACE reads through MiXCR, listing each CDR3 protein once. The sample consists of nearly 60,000 distinct CDR3 sequences, more than 3% of them appearing once. This clonotype was detected many times. A total of 2 million PBMCs stored at -80 degrees C provided the unsorted libraries. Material: PBMCs. This clonotype was sampled from a woman aged 60 to 75 with multiple sclerosis.

This chain's CDR3 is CASSLTGGTEAFF. The DNA for the CDR3 is TGCGCCAGCAGCTTGACGGGTGGAACTGAAGCTTTCTTT. The V call is TRBV5-1, the J call TRBJ1-1, with no clear D. Germline lookup yields CDR1 SGHRS and CDR2 YFSETQ. This CDR3 region has 13 residues. Trimming cost V 1 base and J 5 bases, with 9 bases left between them.